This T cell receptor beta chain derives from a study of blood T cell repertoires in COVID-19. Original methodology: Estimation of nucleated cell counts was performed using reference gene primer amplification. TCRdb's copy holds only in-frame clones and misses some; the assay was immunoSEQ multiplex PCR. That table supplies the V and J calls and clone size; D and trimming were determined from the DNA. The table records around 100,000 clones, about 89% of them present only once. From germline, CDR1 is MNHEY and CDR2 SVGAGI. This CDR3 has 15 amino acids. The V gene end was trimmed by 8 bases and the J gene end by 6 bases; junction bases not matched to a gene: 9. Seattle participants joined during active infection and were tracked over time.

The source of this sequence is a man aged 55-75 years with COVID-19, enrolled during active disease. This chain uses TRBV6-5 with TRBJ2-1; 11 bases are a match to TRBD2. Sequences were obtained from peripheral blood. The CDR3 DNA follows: TGTGCCAGCGGGACCGGGACTAGCGGTTTCAATGAGCAGTTCTTC. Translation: CASGTGTSGFNEQFF.